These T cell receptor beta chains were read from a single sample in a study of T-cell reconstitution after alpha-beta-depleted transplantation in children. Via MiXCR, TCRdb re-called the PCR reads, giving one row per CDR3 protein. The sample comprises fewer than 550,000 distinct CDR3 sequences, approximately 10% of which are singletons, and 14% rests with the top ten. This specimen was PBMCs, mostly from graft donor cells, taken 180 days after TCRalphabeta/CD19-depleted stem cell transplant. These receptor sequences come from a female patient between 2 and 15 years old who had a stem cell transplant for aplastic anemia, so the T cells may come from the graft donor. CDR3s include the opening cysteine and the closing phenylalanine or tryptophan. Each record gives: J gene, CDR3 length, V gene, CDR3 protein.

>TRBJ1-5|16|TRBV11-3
CASSPEGRYSNQPQHF
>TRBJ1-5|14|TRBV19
CASSIDRAGQPQHF
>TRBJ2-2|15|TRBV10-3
CAIQGTGGSAGELFF
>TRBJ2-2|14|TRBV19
CASSTGSNTGELFF
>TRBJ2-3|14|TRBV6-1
CASRRDQAADTQYF
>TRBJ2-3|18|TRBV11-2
CASSLVGGGLADFHTQYF
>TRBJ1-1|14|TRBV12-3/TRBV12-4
CASSLYLGGTEAFF
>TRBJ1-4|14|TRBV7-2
CASSLRRLGEKLFF
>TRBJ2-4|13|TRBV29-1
CSLGLAGDNIQYF
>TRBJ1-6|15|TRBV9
CASSVYGGNNSPLHF
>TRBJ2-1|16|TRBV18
CASSPPSRGFYNEQFF